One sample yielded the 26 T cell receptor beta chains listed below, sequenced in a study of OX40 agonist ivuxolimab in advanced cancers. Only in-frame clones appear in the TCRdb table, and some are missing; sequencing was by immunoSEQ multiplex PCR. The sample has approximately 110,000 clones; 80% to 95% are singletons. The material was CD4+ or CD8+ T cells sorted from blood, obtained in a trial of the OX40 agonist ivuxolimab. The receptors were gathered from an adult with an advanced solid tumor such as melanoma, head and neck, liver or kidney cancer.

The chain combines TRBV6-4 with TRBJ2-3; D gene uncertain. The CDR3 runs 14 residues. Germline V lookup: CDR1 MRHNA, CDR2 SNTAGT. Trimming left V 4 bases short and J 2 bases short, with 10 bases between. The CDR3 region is CASSVAANTDTQYF. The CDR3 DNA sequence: TGTGCCAGCAGTGTGGCAGCAAACACAGATACGCAGTATTTT.

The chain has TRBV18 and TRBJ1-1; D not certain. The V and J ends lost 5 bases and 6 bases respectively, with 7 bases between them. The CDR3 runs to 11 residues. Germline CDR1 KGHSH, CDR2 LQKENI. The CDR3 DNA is TGTGCCAGCTCAGAGACCTCTGAAGCTTTCTTT. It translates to CASSETSEAFF.

CDR3: CASSLGQGVYNEQFF. CDR3 nucleotide sequence: TGTGCCAGCAGCTTAGGACAGGGGGTGTACAATGAGCAGTTCTTC. The V call is TRBV7-8, the J call TRBJ2-1, with 9 bases identical to TRBD1. V lost 1 base to trimming and J lost 4 bases; unmatched junction nucleotides: 2. CDR3 size: 15 residues. Germline V CDR1 and CDR2: SGHVS, FQNEAQ.

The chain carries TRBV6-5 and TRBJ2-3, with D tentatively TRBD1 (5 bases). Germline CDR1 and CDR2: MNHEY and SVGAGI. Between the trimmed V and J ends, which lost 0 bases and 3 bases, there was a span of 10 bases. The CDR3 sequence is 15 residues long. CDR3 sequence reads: CASSYSQGLTDTQYF. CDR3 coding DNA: TGTGCCAGCAGTTACTCCCAGGGTCTGACAGATACGCAGTATTTT.

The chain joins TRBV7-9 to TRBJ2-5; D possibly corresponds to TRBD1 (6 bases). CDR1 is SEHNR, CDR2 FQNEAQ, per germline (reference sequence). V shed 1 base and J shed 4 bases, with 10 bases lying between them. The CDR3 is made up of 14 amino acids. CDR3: CASSLGDTSETQYF. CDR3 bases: TGTGCCAGCAGCTTAGGGGACACGTCAGAGACCCAGTACTTC. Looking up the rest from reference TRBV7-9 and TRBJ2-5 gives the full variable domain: DTGVSQNPRHKITKRGQNVTFRCDPISEHNRLYWYRQTLGQGPEFLTYFQNEAQLEKSRLLSDRFSAERPKGSFSTLEIQRTEQGDSAMYLCASSLGDTSETQYFGPGTRLLVL.

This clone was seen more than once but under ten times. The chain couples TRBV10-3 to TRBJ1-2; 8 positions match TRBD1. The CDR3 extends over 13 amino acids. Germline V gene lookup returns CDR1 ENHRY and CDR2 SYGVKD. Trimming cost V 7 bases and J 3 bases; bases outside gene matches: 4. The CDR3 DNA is TGTGCCATCACTGTACAGGGGGACTATGGCTACACCTTC. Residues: CAITVQGDYGYTF.

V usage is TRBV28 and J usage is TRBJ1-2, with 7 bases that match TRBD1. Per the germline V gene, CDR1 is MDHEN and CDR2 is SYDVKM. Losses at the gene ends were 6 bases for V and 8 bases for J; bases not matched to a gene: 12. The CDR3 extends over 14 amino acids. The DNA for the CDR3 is TGTGCCAGCAGCAACGCAGGACAGGTTTACGGCTACACCTTC. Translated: CASSNAGQVYGYTF.

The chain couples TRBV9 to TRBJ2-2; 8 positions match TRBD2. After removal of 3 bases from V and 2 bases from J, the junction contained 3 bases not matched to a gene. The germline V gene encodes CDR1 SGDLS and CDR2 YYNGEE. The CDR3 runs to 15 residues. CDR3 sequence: CASSGTSQNTGELFF. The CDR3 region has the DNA TGTGCCAGCAGCGGGACTAGCCAAAACACCGGGGAGCTGTTTTTT.

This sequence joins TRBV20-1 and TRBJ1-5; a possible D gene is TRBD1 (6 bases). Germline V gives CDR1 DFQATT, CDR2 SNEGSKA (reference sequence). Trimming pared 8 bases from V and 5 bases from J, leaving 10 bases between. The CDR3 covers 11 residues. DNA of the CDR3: TGCAGTACAGGGTCGGATCAGCCCCAGCATTTT. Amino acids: CSTGSDQPQHF.

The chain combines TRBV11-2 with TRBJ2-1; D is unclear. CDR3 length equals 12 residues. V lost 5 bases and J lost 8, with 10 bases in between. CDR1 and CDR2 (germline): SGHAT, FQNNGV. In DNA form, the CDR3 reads TGTGCCAGCAGCCCACACCCTTATGAGCAGTTCTTC. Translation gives CASSPHPYEQFF.

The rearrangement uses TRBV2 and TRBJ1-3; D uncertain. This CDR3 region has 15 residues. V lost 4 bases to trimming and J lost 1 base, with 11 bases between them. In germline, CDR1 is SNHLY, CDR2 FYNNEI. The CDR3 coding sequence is TGTGCCAGCAGTGTTATACCCATGTCTGGAAACACCATATATTTT. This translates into CASSVIPMSGNTIYF.

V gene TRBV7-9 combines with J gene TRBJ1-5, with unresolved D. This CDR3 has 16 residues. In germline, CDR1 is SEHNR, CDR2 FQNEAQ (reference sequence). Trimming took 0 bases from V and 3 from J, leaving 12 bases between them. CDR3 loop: CASSLALGGFNQPQHF. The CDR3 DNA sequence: TGTGCCAGCAGCTTAGCGCTGGGAGGGTTCAATCAGCCCCAGCATTTT.

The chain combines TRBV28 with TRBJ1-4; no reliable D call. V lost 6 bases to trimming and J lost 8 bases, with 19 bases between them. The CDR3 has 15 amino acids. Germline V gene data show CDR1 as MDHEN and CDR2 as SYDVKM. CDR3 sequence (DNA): TGTGCCAGCAGGCCGGCGGGGAGAGACGGGGAAAAACTGTTTTTT. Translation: CASRPAGRDGEKLFF.

CDR3 nucleotide sequence: TGTGCCAGCAGCGAGAAACAGGGAGATGTGGAGACCCAGTACTTC. This codes for CASSEKQGDVETQYF. The chain has TRBV28 and TRBJ2-5; TRBD1 might be the D (6 bases). The germline V gene has CDR1 MDHEN and CDR2 SYDVKM. V was pared by 6 bases and J by 5 bases, with 19 bases between. This CDR3 has 15 residues.

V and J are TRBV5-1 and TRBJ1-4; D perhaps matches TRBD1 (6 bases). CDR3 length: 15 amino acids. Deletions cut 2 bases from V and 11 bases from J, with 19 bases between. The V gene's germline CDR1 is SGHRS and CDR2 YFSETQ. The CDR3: CASSLQGAESEKLFF. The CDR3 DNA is TGCGCCAGCAGCTTACAGGGTGCCGAGTCCGAGAAACTGTTTTTT.

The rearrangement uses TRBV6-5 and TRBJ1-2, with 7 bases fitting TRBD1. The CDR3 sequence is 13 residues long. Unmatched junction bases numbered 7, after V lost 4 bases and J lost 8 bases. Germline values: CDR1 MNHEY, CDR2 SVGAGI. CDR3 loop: CASSFSGGRGYTF. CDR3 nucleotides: TGTGCCAGCAGTTTCTCAGGGGGACGGGGCTACACCTTC.

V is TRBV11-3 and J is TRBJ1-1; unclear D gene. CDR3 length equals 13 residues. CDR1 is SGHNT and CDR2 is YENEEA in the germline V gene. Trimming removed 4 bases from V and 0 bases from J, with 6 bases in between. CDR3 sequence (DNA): TGTGCCAGCAGCTCCCTTATGAACACTGAAGCTTTCTTT. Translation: CASSSLMNTEAFF.

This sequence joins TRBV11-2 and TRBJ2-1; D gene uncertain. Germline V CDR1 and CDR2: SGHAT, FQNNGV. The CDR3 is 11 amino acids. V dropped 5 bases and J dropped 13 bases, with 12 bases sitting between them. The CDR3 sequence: CASSPLTLQFF. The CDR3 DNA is TGTGCCAGCAGCCCCTTGACCCTTCAGTTCTTC.

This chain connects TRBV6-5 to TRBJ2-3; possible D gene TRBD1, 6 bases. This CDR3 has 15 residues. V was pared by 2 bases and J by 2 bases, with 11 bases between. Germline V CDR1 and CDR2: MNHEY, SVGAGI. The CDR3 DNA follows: TGTGCCAGCAGTTACCGGACAGATATCACAGATACGCAGTATTTT. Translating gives CASSYRTDITDTQYF.

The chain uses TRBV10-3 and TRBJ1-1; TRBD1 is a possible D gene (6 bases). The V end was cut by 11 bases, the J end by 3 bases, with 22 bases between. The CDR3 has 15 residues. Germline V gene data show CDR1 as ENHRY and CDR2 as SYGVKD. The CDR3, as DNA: TGTGCCGCAAGCGGGGGCCCAGTGGGGGACACTGAAGCTTTCTTT. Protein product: CAASGGPVGDTEAFF.

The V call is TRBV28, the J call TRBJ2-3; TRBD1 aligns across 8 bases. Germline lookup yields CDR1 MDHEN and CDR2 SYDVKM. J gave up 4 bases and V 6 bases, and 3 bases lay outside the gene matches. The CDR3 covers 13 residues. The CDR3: CASSGQGPDTQYF. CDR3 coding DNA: TGTGCCAGCAGCGGACAGGGCCCAGATACGCAGTATTTT.

CDR3 sequence: CASKHRPNTNYEQYF. CDR3 nucleotide sequence: TGTGCCAGTAAACACCGGCCCAACACAAACTACGAGCAGTACTTC. This sequence joins TRBV19 and TRBJ2-7, with no clear D. CDR3 length: 15 amino acids. Germline CDR1 LNHDA, CDR2 SQIVND (reference sequence). Between the trimmed V and J ends, which lost 7 bases and 3 bases, there was a span of 19 bases.

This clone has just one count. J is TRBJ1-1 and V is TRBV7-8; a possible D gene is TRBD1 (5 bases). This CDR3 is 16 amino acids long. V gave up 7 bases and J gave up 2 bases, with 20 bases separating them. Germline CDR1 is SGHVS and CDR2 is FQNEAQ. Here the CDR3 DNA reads TGTGCCAGCAACTTTGGAGGGGCGCGGGGCAACACTGAAGCTTTCTTT. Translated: CASNFGGARGNTEAFF.

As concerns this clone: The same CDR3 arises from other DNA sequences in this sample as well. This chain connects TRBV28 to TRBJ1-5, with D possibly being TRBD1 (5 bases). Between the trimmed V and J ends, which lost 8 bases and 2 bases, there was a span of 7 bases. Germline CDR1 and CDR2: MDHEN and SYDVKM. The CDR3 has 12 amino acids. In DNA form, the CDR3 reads TGTGCCAGCGGGGGGGGCAATCAGCCCCAGCATTTT. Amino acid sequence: CASGGGNQPQHF. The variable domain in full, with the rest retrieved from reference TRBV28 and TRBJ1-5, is DVKVTQSSRYLVKRTGEKVFLECVQDMDHENMFWYRQDPGLGLRLIYFSYDVKMKEKGDIPEGYSVSREKKERFSLILESASTNQTSMYLCASGGGNQPQHFGDGTRLSIL.

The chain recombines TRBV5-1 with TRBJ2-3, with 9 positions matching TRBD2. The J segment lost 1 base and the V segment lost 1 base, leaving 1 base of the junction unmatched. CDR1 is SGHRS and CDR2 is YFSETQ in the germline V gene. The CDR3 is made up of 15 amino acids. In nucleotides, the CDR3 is TGCGCCAGCAGCTTGCCTAGCGGGGGCACAGATACGCAGTATTTT. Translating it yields CASSLPSGGTDTQYF.

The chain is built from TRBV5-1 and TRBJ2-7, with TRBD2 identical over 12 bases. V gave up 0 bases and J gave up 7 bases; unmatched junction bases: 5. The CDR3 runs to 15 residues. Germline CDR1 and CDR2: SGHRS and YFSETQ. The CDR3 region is CASSLELAGGREQYF. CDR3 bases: TGCGCCAGCAGCTTGGAACTAGCGGGAGGCAGGGAGCAGTACTTC.